This T cell receptor beta chain was found in a study of blood T cell repertoires in COVID-19. In the study overall: Sample material is recorded as cDNA or gDNA derived from T cells, B-cell-depleted T cells, or PBMCs.

The CDR3 extends over 15 amino acids. Trimming left V 7 bases short and J 4 bases short, with 16 bases between. The V gene's germline CDR1 is MNHEY and CDR2 SVGAGI. Some clones are missing from TCRdb's copy, which holds only in-frame ones; the method was immunoSEQ multiplex PCR. The repertoire holds 35,000 to 50,000 clones, with about 87% as singletons. The TCR originated in a human donor in a cohort sampled during active COVID-19. V usage is TRBV6-5 and J usage is TRBJ2-2; D perhaps matches TRBD2 (6 bases). Sequences were obtained from peripheral blood. As DNA, the CDR3 is TGTGCCAGCACCGTTTCTAGAGCGGGCACCGGGGAGCTGTTTTTT. Its translation: CASTVSRAGTGELFF.